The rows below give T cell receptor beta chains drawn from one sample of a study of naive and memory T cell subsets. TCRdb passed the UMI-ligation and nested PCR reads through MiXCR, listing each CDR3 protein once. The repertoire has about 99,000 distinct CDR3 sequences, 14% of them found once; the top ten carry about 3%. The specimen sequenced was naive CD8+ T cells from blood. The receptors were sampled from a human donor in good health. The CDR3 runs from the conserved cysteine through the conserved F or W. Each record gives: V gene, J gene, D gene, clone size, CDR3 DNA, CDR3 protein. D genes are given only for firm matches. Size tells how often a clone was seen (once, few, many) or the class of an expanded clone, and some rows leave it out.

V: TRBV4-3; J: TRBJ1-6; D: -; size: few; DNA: TGCGCCAGCAGCCAAGATGGGTCGCTCAATTCACCCCTCCACTTT; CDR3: CASSQDGSLNSPLHF
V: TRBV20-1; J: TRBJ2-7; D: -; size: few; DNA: TGCAGTGCCGGTCCCGGGAGCTCCTACGAGCAGTACTTC; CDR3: CSAGPGSSYEQYF
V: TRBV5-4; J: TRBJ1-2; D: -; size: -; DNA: TGTGCCAGCAGCTTGGCACGGACAGAGAGATATGGCTACACCTTC; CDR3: CASSLARTERYGYTF
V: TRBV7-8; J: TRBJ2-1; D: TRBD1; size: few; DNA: TGTGCCAGCAGCCCCCAGGGGGACGGCAATGAGCAGTTCTTC; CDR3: CASSPQGDGNEQFF
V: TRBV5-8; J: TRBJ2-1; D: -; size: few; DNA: TGTGCCAGCAGCTCCCAGGGGTATGAGCAGTTCTTC; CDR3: CASSSQGYEQFF
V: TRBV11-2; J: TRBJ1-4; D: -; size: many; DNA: TGTGCCAGCAGCTTAGTTGGGACGACTAATGAAAAACTGTTTTTT; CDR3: CASSLVGTTNEKLFF
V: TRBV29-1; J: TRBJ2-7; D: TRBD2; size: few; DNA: TGCAGCGTTGAAGTAGGTTGGAGCGGGACGCCTGAGCAGTACTTC; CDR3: CSVEVGWSGTPEQYF
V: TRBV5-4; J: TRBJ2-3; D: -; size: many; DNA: TGTGCCAGCAGCTACACGGGGGAAACCGGAGATACGCAGTATTTT; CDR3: CASSYTGETGDTQYF
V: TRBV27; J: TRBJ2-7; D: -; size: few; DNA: TGTGCCAGCAGCGACTTCAGGGAGAGTTACGAGCAGTACTTC; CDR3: CASSDFRESYEQYF
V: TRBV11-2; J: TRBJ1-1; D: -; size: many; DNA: TGTGCCAGCAGCTTGGGGGGCGTGAACACTGAAGCTTTCTTT; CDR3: CASSLGGVNTEAFF
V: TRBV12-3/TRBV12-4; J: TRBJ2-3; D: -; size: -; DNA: TGTGCCAGCAGTTTTGCGATTAGCGGAGATACGCAGTATTTT; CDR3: CASSFAISGDTQYF
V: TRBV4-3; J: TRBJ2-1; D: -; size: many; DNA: TGCGCCAGCAGCCAAGGGGGGACGGGTGAGCAGTTCTTC; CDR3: CASSQGGTGEQFF
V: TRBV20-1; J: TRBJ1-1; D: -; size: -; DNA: TGCAGTGCTAGTTCCCCTAGGGGAGAAGCTTTCTTT; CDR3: CSASSPRGEAFF
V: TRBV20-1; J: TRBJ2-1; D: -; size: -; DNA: TGCAGTGCCAGCCCATCTTACAATGAGCAGTTCTTC; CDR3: CSASPSYNEQFF
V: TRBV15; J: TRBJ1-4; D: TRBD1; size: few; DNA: TGTGCCACCAGCAGACGGACAGGGAAGGAAAAACTGTTTTTT; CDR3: CATSRRTGKEKLFF
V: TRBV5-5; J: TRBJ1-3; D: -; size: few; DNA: TGTGCCAGCAGCTCCAAACCGGGAACACGTGCTGGAAACACCATATATTTT; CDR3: CASSSKPGTRAGNTIYF
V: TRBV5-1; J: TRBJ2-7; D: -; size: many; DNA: TGCGCCAGCAGCCTATCTGCCGTTTCCTACGAGCAGTACTTC; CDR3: CASSLSAVSYEQYF
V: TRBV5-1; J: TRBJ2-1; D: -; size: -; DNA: TGCGCCAGCAGCCCGCCCCCCGCCGGGAGTGGTAATGAGCAGTTCTTC; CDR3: CASSPPPAGSGNEQFF
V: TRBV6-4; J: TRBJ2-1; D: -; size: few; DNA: TGTGCCAACAAAGCTAGGGATGAGCAGTTCTTC; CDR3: CANKARDEQFF
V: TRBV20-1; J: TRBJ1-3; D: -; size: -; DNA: TGCAGTGCTAGAGATCTAGTTGGAAACACCATATATTTT; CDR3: CSARDLVGNTIYF
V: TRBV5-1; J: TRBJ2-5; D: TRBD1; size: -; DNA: TGCGCCAGCAGCACCACGACAGGGCGCTGGGGAGAGACCCAGTACTTC; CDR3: CASSTTTGRWGETQYF
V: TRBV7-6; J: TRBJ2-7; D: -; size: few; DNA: TGTGCCAGCAGCTTTGAAGTCGAATTGGGCGAGCAGTACTTC; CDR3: CASSFEVELGEQYF
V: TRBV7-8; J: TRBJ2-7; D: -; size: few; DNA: TGTGCCAGCAGCGTTGACACCCTTGGGATCTACGAGCAGTACTTC; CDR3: CASSVDTLGIYEQYF
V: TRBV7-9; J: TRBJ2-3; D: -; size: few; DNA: TGTGCCAGCAGCTTAGTGGGACGCACAGATACGCAGTATTTT; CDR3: CASSLVGRTDTQYF